The rows below give T cell receptor beta chains drawn from one sample of a study of blood T cells in healthy people across ages. MiXCR was run by TCRdb on the 5' RACE reads, yielding one entry per CDR3 protein. The data show about 1.8 million distinct CDR3 sequences, around 50% seen once. Sample: blood. The receptors come from a woman in her forties in good health. Both conserved end residues are part of each CDR3. A D gene is named only where the DNA matches it firmly. Some rows have no size entry. The others give once, few or many, or a class for an expanded clone.

clone_size | d_call | j_call | v_call | cdr3_aa | cdr3_nt
once | TRBD2 | TRBJ2-4 | TRBV29-1 | CSVVGGRGGIQYF | TGCAGCGTTGTAGGCGGGAGGGGTGGCATTCAGTACTTC
- | - | TRBJ1-1 | TRBV7-9 | CASSQAGGLATEAFF | TGTGCCAGCAGCCAGGCGGGGGGGCTTGCCACTGAAGCTTTCTTT
- | TRBD2 | TRBJ2-5 | TRBV3-1 | CASSQALASGGTQETQYF | TGTGCCAGCAGCCAGGCCCTCGCTAGCGGGGGGACCCAAGAGACCCAGTACTTC
- | - | TRBJ2-7 | TRBV28 | CASRTELLEQYF | TGTGCCAGCAGAACGGAGCTCTTGGAGCAGTACTTC
- | TRBD1 | TRBJ2-7 | TRBV7-2 | CASSSATGLGGRSEQYF | TGTGCCAGCAGCTCCGCGACAGGGTTGGGCGGACGGAGTGAGCAGTACTTC
- | - | TRBJ1-4 | TRBV4-2 | CAGSQESGTGMATNEKLFF | TGTGCCGGCAGCCAAGAATCGGGCACCGGGATGGCAACTAATGAAAAACTGTTTTTT
- | TRBD1 | TRBJ1-1 | TRBV3-1 | CAILQGSTEAFF | TGTGCCATCCTACAGGGGTCCACTGAAGCTTTCTTT
- | - | TRBJ2-4 | TRBV21-1 | CASRTEDIQYF | TGTGCCAGCAGAACTGAAGACATTCAGTACTTC
few | - | TRBJ2-5 | TRBV14 | CASSRQGHQYF | TGTGCCAGCAGCCGCCAGGGACACCAGTACTTC
- | - | TRBJ2-6 | TRBV5-6 | CASSLPGRQGRANVLTF | TGTGCCAGCAGCTTGCCGGGTCGGCAGGGTAGGGCCAACGTCCTGACTTTC
- | TRBD1 | TRBJ1-2 | TRBV5-1 | CASSLAAGQGIYTF | TGCGCCAGCAGCTTGGCCGCGGGACAGGGGATTTACACCTTC
- | - | TRBJ2-7 | TRBV13 | CASSARAGLGYEQYF | TGTGCCAGCAGCGCACGGGCGGGACTCGGGTACGAGCAGTACTTC
- | TRBD1 | TRBJ2-7 | TRBV20-1 | CSARERQGSIYEQYF | TGCAGTGCTAGAGAACGACAGGGATCCATCTACGAGCAGTACTTC
- | - | TRBJ2-5 | TRBV7-2 | CASSSADGETQYF | TGTGCCAGCAGCTCAGCGGATGGGGAGACCCAGTACTTC
- | TRBD2 | TRBJ2-3 | TRBV5-1 | CASSLWGLAETTDTQYF | TGCGCCAGCAGCTTGTGGGGACTAGCGGAAACCACAGATACGCAGTATTTT
- | - | TRBJ2-3 | TRBV5-1 | CASRARTGSSDTQYF | TGCGCCAGCAGGGCTAGAACTGGATCGTCAGATACGCAGTATTTT
- | - | TRBJ1-2 | TRBV12-3/TRBV12-4 | CASSSSGTLYGYTF | TGTGCCAGCAGTTCGTCCGGGACACTCTATGGCTACACCTTC
- | - | TRBJ1-5 | TRBV7-8 | CASSPPTRDSNQPQHF | TGTGCCAGCAGCCCTCCGACACGGGATAGCAATCAGCCCCAGCATTTT
- | - | TRBJ1-2 | TRBV20-1 | CSASPYGGYTF | TGCAGTGCTAGCCCCTACGGGGGCTACACCTTC
- | TRBD2 | TRBJ2-1 | TRBV28 | CASHLTSGGYNEQFF | TGTGCCAGCCATCTAACTAGCGGGGGATACAATGAGCAGTTCTTC
- | TRBD1 | TRBJ1-2 | TRBV4-1 | CASRNRDSRTLANYGYTF | TGCGCCAGCAGGAACCGGGACAGCCGCACTCTAGCTAACTATGGCTACACCTTC
- | TRBD1 | TRBJ1-2 | TRBV20-1 | CSARASGGGGYTF | TGCAGTGCTAGAGCGTCAGGGGGTGGTGGCTACACCTTC
- | TRBD1 | TRBJ1-1 | TRBV29-1 | CSANRGDTEAFF | TGCAGCGCCAACAGGGGCGACACTGAAGCTTTCTTT
- | - | TRBJ1-3 | TRBV12-3/TRBV12-4 | CASSLPGIGESTIYF | TGTGCCAGCAGTCTCCCGGGGATAGGGGAAAGCACCATATATTTT
few | - | TRBJ1-2 | TRBV7-2 | CASRPGNNYGYTF | TGTGCCAGCAGGCCAGGGAATAACTATGGCTACACCTTC
few | - | TRBJ2-1 | TRBV27 | CASTTQGGRNEQFF | TGTGCCAGCACTACTCAGGGCGGGCGCAATGAGCAGTTCTTC
- | - | TRBJ2-5 | TRBV7-2 | CAGSFGGAQETQYF | TGTGCCGGCAGCTTTGGGGGGGCCCAAGAGACCCAGTACTTC
few | TRBD2 | TRBJ2-7 | TRBV7-2 | CASSSPGGVYEQYF | TGTGCCAGCAGCAGTCCGGGGGGAGTTTACGAGCAGTACTTC
- | TRBD1 | TRBJ1-2 | TRBV6-6 | CASTAGGGYTF | TGTGCCAGCACCGCAGGGGGGGGCTACACCTTC
- | - | TRBJ2-5 | TRBV5-1 | CASSLAIVTGQETQYF | TGCGCCAGCAGCTTGGCCATAGTGACTGGACAAGAGACCCAGTACTTC
few | TRBD1 | TRBJ2-5 | TRBV4-3 | CASSRGTGIETQYF | TGCGCCAGCAGCCGCGGGACAGGGATAGAGACCCAGTACTTC
- | - | TRBJ1-2 | TRBV7-2 | CASNLGGGRGYTF | TGTGCCAGCAACTTAGGTGGTGGTAGAGGCTACACCTTC
few | TRBD2 | TRBJ2-5 | TRBV6-2/TRBV6-3 | CASSYGVAGTFQETQYF | TGTGCCAGCAGTTACGGGGTAGCGGGAACCTTCCAAGAGACCCAGTACTTC
- | TRBD1 | TRBJ1-5 | TRBV4-1 | CASSQAQGANQPQHF | TGCGCCAGCAGCCAAGCACAGGGGGCTAATCAGCCCCAGCATTTT
few | - | TRBJ2-7 | TRBV7-9 | CASSLVGRGDEQYF | TGTGCCAGCAGCTTAGTAGGCAGGGGGGACGAGCAGTACTTC
few | - | TRBJ2-4 | TRBV5-1 | CASSLTGFGDIQYF | TGCGCCAGCAGCTTAACAGGGTTTGGGGACATTCAGTACTTC
- | - | TRBJ2-1 | TRBV4-1 | CASRYQNEQFF | TGCGCCAGCAGGTATCAAAATGAGCAGTTCTTC
- | TRBD2 | TRBJ2-1 | TRBV7-2 | CASSQSGRGNNEQFF | TGTGCCAGCTCCCAGAGCGGGAGGGGGAACAATGAGCAGTTCTTC
few | - | TRBJ2-7 | TRBV6-6 | CASSYRVGYEQYF | TGTGCCAGCAGTTACAGGGTGGGATACGAGCAGTACTTC
once | TRBD1 | TRBJ2-3 | TRBV28 | CASSPAGGYSTDTQYF | TGTGCCAGCAGTCCGGCAGGGGGTTATAGCACAGATACGCAGTATTTT
few | TRBD1 | TRBJ2-1 | TRBV7-2 | CASSITGTGNEQFF | TGTGCCAGCAGCATAACCGGGACAGGGAATGAGCAGTTCTTC
- | - | TRBJ2-3 | TRBV9 | CASSVVGGTMYF | TGTGCCAGCAGCGTAGTTGGGGGGACGATGTATTTT
- | - | TRBJ2-7 | TRBV5-1 | CASSSETGPAYEQYF | TGCGCCAGCAGCTCTGAAACAGGGCCAGCCTACGAGCAGTACTTC
few | - | TRBJ2-3 | TRBV7-2 | CASSSPLDTQYF | TGTGCCAGCAGCTCCCCATTGGATACGCAGTATTTT
- | TRBD1 | TRBJ2-1 | TRBV20-1 | CSASPGQGSYNEQFF | TGCAGTGCTAGCCCGGGACAGGGATCCTACAATGAGCAGTTCTTC
- | TRBD1 | TRBJ2-5 | TRBV20-1 | CSARGQEPQETQYF | TGCAGTGCTAGGGGACAGGAGCCTCAAGAGACCCAGTACTTC
- | TRBD2 | TRBJ2-1 | TRBV20-1 | CSATLLAGAGNEQFF | TGCAGTGCTACTCTTCTAGCGGGGGCGGGGAATGAGCAGTTCTTC
- | TRBD1 | TRBJ2-3 | TRBV18 | CASSPDRETSTDTQYF | TGTGCCAGCTCACCCGACAGGGAAACTAGCACAGATACGCAGTATTTT
- | TRBD2 | TRBJ2-1 | TRBV29-1 | CSVEGGETTSYNEWFF | TGCAGCGTTGAGGGAGGGGAGACCACATCCTACAATGAGTGGTTCTTC
- | TRBD1 | TRBJ1-5 | TRBV6-6 | CASSPGTGWGQPQHF | TGTGCCAGCAGTCCAGGGACAGGGTGGGGTCAGCCCCAGCATTTT
- | TRBD1 | TRBJ2-7 | TRBV12-3/TRBV12-4 | CASRGLTGGRYEQYF | TGTGCCAGCAGGGGCCTGACAGGGGGCAGGTACGAGCAGTACTTC